Sequencing of this T cell receptor beta chain was carried out in a study of OX40 agonist ivuxolimab in advanced cancers. As for the study in general: Intravenous ivuxolimab at 0.01 to 10 mg/kg was given to patients every 2 weeks. Earlier anti-PD-1, anti-PD-L1 or anti-CTLA-4 therapy was permitted; over 35% had received some.

Whole-study results and caveats: The study found that CD8+ T cells averaged more expanded clones than CD4+.

Concerning this clone itself: The target antigen is unknown.

Assay: immunoSEQ multiplex PCR; the TCRdb copy retains only in-frame clones and omits some. Here the sample spans tens of thousands of clones, approximately 88% being singletons. Blood draws occurred at baseline, cycle 4 day 1, and cycle 7 day 1. This receptor was obtained from an adult with an advanced solid tumor such as melanoma, head and neck, liver or kidney cancer. Specimen: CD4+ or CD8+ T cells sorted from blood, collected in a trial of the OX40 agonist ivuxolimab.

The CDR3: CASTLAGGTDTQYF. The DNA of the CDR3 is TGTGCCAGTACCCTAGCGGGGGGGACGGATACGCAGTATTTT. This chain joins TRBV27 and TRBJ2-3, with TRBD2 matching 12 bases. The CDR3 sequence is 14 residues long. V was clipped by 9 bases and J by 6 bases; unmatched bases: 7. Germline lookup yields CDR1 MNHEY and CDR2 SMNVEV (reference sequence).